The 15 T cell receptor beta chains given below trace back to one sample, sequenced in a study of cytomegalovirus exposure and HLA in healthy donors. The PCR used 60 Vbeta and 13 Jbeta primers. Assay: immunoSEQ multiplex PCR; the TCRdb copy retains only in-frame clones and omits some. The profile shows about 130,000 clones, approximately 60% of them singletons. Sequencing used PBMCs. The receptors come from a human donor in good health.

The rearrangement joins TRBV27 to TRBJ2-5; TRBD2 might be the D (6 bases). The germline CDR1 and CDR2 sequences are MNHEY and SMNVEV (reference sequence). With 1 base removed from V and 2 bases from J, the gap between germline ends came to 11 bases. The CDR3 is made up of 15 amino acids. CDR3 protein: CASSLWSGRQETQYF. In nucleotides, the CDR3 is TGTGCCAGCAGTTTATGGTCCGGGAGACAAGAGACCCAGTACTTC.

The CDR3 DNA reads TGCGCCAGCAGTATCGGACAGGCCAATCAGCCCCAGCATTTT. It translates to CASSIGQANQPQHF. The chain uses TRBV5-1 and TRBJ1-5; 7 bases line up with TRBD1. Germline V gene data show CDR1 as SGHRS and CDR2 as YFSETQ. With V trimmed by 5 bases and J by 3 bases, 5 bases remained unmatched. There are 14 residues in the CDR3. The entire variable domain, with the rest obtained from reference TRBV5-1 and TRBJ1-5, is as follows: KAGVTQTPRYLIKTRGQQVTLSCSPISGHRSVSWYQQTPGQGLQFLFEYFSETQRNKGNFPGRFSGRQFSNSRSEMNVSTLELGDSALYLCASSIGQANQPQHFGDGTRLSIL.

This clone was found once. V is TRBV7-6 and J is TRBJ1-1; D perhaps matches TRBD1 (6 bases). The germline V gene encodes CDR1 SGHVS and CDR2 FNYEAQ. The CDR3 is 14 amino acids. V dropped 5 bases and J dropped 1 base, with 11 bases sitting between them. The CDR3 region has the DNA TGTGCCAGCAGCCTTCAGGGGCCGAACACTGAAGCTTTCTTT. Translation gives CASSLQGPNTEAFF.

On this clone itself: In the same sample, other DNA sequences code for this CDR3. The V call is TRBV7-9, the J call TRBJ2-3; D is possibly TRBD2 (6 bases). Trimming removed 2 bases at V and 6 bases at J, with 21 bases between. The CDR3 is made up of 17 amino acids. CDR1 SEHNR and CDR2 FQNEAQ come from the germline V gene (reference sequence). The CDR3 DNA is TGTGCCAGCAGCTTAAGTCTTGTGGCTAGCGCTTCGGATACGCAGTATTTT. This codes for CASSLSLVASASDTQYF.

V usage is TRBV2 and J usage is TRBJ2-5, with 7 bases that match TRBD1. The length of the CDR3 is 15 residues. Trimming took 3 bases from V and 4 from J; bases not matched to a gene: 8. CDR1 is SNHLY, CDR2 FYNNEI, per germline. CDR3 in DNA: TGTGCCAGCAGTGATCGCCGGGACAGCGGAGAGACCCAGTACTTC. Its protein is CASSDRRDSGETQYF.

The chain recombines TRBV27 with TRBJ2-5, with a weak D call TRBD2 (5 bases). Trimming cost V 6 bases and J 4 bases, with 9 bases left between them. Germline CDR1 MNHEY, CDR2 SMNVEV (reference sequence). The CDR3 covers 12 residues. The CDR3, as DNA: TGTGCCAGCAGCCCCGCGGGAGAGACCCAGTACTTC. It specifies CASSPAGETQYF.

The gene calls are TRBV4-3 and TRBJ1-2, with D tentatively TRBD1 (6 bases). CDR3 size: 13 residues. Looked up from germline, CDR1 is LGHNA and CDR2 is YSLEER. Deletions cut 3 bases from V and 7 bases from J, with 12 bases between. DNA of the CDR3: TGCGCCAGCAGCCATGCATCAGGGGCTGGCTACACCTTC. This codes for CASSHASGAGYTF.

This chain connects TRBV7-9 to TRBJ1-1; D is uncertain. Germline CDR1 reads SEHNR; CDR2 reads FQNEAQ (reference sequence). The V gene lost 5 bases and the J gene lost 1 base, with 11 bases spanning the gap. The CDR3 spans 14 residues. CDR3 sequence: CASSHHRENTEAFF. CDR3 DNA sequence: TGTGCCAGCAGCCACCACCGAGAGAACACTGAAGCTTTCTTT.

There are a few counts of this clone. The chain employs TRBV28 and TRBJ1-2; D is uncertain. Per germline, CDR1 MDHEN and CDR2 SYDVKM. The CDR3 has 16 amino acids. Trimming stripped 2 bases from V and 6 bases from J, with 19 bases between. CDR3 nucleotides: TGTGCCAGCAGTTTACTAGGTGGCGCCGGGAGGAATGGCTACACCTTC. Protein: CASSLLGGAGRNGYTF.

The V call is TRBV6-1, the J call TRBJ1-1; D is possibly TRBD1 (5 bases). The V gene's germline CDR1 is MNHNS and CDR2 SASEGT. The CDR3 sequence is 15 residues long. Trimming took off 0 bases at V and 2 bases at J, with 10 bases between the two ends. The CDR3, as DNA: TGTGCCAGCAGTGAAGCGGGGGGGGATAACACTGAAGCTTTCTTT. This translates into CASSEAGGDNTEAFF.

Here the CDR3 DNA reads TGCGCCAGCAGCTTGGACAGAAGCACAGATACGCAGTATTTT. Translated: CASSLDRSTDTQYF. The gene calls are TRBV5-1 and TRBJ2-3; no reliable D call. Germline lookup yields CDR1 SGHRS and CDR2 YFSETQ. The CDR3 is 14 amino acids. Deletions cut 0 bases from V and 0 bases from J, with 5 bases between.

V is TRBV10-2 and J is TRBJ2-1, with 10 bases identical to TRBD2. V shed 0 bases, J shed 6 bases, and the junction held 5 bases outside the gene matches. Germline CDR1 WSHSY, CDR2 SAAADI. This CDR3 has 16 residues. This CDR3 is CASSESSGRARNEQFF. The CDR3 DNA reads TGCGCCAGCAGTGAGTCCAGCGGGAGGGCCCGCAATGAGCAGTTCTTC.

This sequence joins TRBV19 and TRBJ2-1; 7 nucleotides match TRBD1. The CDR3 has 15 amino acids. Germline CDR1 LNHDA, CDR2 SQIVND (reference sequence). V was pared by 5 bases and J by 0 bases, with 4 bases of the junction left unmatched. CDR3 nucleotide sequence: TGTGCCAGTAGTTTCCGGGACAGCTCCTACAATGAGCAGTTCTTC. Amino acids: CASSFRDSSYNEQFF.

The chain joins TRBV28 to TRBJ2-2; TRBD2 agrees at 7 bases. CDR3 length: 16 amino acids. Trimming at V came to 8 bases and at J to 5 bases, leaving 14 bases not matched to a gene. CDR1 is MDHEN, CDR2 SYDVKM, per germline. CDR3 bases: TGTGCCAGCGGGGGGGTCCCCCCCCGTAAGACCGGGGAGCTGTTTTTT. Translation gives CASGGVPPRKTGELFF.

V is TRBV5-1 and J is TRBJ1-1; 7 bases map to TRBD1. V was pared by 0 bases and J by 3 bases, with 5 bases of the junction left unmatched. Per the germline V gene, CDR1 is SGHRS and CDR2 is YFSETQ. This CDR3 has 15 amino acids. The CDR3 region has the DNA TGCGCCAGCAGCTTGGCCCGGCAGGGGGACACTGAAGCTTTCTTT. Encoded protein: CASSLARQGDTEAFF.